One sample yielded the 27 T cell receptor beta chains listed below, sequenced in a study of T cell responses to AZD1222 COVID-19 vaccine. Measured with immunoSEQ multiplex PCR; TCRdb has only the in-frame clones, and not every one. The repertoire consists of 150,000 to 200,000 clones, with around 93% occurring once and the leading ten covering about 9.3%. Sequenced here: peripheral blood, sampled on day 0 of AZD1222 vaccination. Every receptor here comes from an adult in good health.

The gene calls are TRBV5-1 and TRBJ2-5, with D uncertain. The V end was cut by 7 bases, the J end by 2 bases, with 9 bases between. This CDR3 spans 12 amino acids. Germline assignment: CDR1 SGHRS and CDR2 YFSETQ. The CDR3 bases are TGCGCCAGCGCGAGGTGGCAAGAGACCCAGTACTTC. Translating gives CASARWQETQYF.

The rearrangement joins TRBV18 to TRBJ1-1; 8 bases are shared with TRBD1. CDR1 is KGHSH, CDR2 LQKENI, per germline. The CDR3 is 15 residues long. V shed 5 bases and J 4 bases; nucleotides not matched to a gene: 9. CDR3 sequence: CASSVKGQGGTEAFF. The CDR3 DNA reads TGTGCCAGCTCAGTAAAAGGACAGGGTGGCACTGAAGCTTTCTTT.

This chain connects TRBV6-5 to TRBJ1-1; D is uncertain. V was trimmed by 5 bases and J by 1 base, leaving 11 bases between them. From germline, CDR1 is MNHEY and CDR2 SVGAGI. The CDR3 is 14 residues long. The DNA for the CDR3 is TGTGCCAGCAGTCCCAGGACGGGGAACACTGAAGCTTTCTTT. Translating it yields CASSPRTGNTEAFF.

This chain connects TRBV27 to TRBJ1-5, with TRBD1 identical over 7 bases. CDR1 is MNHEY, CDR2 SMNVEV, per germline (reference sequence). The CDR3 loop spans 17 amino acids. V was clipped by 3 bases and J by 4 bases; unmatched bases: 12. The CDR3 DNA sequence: TGTGCCAGCAGTTTCTTGGGACAGCTAGAAGGGAATCAGCCCCAGCATTTT. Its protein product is CASSFLGQLEGNQPQHF.

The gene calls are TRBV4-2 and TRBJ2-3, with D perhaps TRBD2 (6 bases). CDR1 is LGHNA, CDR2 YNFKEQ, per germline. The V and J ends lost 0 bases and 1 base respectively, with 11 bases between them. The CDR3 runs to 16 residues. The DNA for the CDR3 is TGTGCCAGCAGCCAAGAACTAGCAGACGGCACAGATACGCAGTATTTT. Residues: CASSQELADGTDTQYF.

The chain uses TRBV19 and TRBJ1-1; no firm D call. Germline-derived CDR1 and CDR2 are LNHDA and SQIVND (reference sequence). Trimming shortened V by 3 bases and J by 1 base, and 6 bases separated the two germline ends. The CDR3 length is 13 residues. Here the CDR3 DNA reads TGTGCCAGTAGTATCTTTGGGAACACTGAAGCTTTCTTT. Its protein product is CASSIFGNTEAFF.

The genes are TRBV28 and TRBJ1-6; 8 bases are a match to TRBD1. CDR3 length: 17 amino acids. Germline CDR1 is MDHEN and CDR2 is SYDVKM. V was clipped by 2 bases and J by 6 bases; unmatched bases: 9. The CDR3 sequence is CASSLPGTGRGNSPLHF. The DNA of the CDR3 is TGTGCCAGCAGTTTACCAGGGACAGGTCGCGGTAATTCACCCCTCCACTTT.

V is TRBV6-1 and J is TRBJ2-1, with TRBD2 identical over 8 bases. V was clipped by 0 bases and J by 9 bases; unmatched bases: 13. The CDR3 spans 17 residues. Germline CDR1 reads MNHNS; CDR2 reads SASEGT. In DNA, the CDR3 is TGTGCCAGCAGTGAAGCGAATGTGTTAGCGGGAAGAGGTGAGCAGTTCTTC. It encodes CASSEANVLAGRGEQFF.

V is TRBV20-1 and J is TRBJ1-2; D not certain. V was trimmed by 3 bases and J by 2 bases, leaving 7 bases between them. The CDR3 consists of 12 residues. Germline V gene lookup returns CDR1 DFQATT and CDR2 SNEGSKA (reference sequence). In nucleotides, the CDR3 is TGCAGTGCTAGTTGGGAGAACTATGGCTACACCTTC. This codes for CSASWENYGYTF.

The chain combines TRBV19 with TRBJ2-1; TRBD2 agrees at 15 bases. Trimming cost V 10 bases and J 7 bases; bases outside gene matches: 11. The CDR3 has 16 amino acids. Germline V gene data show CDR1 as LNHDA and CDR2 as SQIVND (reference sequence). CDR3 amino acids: CATRTSGRVHGNEQFF. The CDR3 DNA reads TGTGCCACCCGGACTAGCGGGAGGGTACATGGGAATGAGCAGTTCTTC.

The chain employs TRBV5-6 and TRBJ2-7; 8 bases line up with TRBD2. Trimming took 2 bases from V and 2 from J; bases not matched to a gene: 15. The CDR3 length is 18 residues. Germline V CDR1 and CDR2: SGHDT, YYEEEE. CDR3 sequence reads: CASSFGGRLLGRAYEQYF. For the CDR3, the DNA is TGTGCCAGCAGCTTCGGGGGGCGCTTGCTCGGGAGGGCCTACGAGCAGTACTTC.

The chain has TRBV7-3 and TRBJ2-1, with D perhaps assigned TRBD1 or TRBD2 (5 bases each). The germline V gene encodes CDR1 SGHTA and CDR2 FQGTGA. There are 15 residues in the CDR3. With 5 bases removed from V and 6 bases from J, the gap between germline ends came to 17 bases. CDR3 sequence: CASSAGTPVANEQFF. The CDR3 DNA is TGTGCCAGCAGCGCAGGGACCCCGGTTGCCAATGAGCAGTTCTTC. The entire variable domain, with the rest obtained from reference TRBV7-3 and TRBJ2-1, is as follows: GAGVSQTPSNKVTEKGKYVELRCDPISGHTALYWYRQSLGQGPEFLIYFQGTGAADDSGLPNDRFFAVRPEGSVSTLKIQRTERGDSAVYLCASSAGTPVANEQFFGPGTRLTVL.

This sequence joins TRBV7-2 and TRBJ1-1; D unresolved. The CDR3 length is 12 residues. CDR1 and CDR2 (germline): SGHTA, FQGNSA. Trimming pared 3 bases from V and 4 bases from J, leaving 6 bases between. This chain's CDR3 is CASSFPGTEAFF. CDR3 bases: TGTGCCAGCAGCTTCCCCGGCACTGAAGCTTTCTTT. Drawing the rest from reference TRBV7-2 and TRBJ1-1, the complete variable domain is GAGVSQSPSNKVTEKGKDVELRCDPISGHTALYWYRQSLGQGLEFLIYFQGNSAPDKSGLPSDRFSAERTGGSVSTLTIQRTQQEDSAVYLCASSFPGTEAFFGQGTRLTVV.

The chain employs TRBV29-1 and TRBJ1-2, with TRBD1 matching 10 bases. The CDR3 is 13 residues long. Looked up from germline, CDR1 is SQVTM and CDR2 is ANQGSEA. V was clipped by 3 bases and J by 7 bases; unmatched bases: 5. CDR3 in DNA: TGCAGCGTTGATAGGACAGGGGGGTTTGGCTACACCTTC. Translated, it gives CSVDRTGGFGYTF.

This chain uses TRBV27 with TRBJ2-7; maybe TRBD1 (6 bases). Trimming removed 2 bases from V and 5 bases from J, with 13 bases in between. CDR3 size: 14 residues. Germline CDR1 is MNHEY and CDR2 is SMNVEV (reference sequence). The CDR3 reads CASSLTWGPHEQYF. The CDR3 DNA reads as TGTGCCAGCAGTTTAACGTGGGGGCCCCACGAGCAGTACTTC.

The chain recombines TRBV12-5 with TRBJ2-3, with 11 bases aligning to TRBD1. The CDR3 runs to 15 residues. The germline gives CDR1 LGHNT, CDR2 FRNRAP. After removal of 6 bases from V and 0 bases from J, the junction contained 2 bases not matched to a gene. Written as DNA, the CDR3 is TGTGCTAGTGGGGACAGGGGGCAGAGCACAGATACGCAGTATTTT. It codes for CASGDRGQSTDTQYF. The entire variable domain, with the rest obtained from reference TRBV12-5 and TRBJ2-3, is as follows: DARVTQTPRHKVTEMGQEVTMRCQPILGHNTVFWYRQTMMQGLELLAYFRNRAPLDDSGMPKDRFSAEMPDATLATLKIQPSEPRDSAVYFCASGDRGQSTDTQYFGPGTRLTVL.

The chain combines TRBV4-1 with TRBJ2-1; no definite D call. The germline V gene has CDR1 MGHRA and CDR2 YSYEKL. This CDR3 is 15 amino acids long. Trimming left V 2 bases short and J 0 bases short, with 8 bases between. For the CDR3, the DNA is TGCGCCAGCAGCCAAACTACTTACTCCTACAATGAGCAGTTCTTC. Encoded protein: CASSQTTYSYNEQFF.

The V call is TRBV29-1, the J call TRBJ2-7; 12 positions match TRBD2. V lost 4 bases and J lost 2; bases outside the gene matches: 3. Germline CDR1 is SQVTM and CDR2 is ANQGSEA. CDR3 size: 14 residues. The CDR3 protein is CSVVGLAGAYEQYF. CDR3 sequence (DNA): TGCAGCGTTGTGGGACTAGCGGGCGCCTACGAGCAGTACTTC.

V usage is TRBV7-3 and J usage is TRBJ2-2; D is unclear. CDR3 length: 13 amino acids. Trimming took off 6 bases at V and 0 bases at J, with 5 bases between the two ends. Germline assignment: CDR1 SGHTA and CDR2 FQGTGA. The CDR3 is CASRPSNTGELFF. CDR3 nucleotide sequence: TGTGCCAGCAGACCCTCGAACACCGGGGAGCTGTTTTTT.

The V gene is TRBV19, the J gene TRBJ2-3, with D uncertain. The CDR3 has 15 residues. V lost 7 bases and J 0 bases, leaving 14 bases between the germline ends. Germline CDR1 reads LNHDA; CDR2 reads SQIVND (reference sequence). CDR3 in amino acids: CASTPGGYSTDTQYF. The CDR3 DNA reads TGTGCCAGTACCCCAGGCGGCTATAGCACAGATACGCAGTATTTT.

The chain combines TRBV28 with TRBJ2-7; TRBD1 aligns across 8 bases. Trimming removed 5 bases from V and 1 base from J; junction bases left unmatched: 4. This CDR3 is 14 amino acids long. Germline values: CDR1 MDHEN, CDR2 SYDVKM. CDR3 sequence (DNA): TGTGCCAGCAGTGGGACAGGCGGTTCCTACGAGCAGTACTTC. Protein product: CASSGTGGSYEQYF.

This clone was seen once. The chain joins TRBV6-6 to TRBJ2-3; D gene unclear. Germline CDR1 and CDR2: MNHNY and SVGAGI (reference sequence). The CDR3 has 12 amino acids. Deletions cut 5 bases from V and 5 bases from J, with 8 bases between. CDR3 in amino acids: CASSPRLDTQYF. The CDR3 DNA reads TGTGCCAGCAGTCCCCGCTTAGATACGCAGTATTTT.

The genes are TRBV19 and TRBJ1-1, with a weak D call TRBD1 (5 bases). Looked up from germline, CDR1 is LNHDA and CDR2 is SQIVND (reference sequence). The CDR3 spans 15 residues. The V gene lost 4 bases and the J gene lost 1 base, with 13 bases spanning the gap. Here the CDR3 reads CASSTGGTRNTEAFF. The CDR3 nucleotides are TGTGCCAGTAGTACGGGCGGGACTCGGAACACTGAAGCTTTCTTT.

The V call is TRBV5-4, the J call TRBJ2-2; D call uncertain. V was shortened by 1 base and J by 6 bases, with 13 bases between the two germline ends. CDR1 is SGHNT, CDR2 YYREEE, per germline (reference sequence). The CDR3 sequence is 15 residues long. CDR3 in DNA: TGTGCCAGCAGCTTGCCGGCAGGTGGGGCCGGGGAGCTGTTTTTT. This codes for CASSLPAGGAGELFF.

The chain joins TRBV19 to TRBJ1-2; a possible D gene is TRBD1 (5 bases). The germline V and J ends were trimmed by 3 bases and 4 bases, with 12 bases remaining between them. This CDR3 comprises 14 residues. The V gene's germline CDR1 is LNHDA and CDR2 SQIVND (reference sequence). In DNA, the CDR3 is TGTGCCAGTAGTATTGGGGCAAGCGGCTATGGCTACACCTTC. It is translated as CASSIGASGYGYTF.

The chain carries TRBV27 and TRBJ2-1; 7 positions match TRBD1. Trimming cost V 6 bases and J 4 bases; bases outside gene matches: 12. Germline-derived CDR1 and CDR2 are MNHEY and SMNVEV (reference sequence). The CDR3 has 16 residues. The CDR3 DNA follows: TGTGCCAGCAGCGACTCCGGGACAGTAATTTACAATGAGCAGTTCTTC. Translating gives CASSDSGTVIYNEQFF.

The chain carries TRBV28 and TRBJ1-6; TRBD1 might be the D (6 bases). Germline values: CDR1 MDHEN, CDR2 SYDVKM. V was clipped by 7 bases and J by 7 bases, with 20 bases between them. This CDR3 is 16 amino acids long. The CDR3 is CASTGFSGVGNSPLHF. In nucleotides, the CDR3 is TGTGCCAGCACGGGCTTTTCAGGGGTGGGGAATTCACCCCTCCACTTT. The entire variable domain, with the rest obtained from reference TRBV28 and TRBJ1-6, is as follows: DVKVTQSSRYLVKRTGEKVFLECVQDMDHENMFWYRQDPGLGLRLIYFSYDVKMKEKGDIPEGYSVSREKKERFSLILESASTNQTSMYLCASTGFSGVGNSPLHFGNGTRLTVT.